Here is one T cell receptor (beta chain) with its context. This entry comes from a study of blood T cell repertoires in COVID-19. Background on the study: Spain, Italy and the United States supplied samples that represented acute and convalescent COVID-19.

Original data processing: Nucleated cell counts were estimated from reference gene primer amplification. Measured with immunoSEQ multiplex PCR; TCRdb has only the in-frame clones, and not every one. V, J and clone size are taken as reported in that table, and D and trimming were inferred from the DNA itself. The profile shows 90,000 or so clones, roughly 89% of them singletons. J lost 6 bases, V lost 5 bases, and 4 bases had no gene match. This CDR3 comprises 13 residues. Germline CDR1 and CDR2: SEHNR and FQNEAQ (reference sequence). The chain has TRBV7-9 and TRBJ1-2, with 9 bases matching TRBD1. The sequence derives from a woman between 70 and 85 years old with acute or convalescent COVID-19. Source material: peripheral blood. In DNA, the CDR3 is TGTGCCAGCAGCATAACAGGGGGCGATGGCTACACCTTC. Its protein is CASSITGGDGYTF. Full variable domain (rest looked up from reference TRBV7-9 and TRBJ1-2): DTGVSQNPRHKITKRGQNVTFRCDPISEHNRLYWYRQTLGQGPEFLTYFQNEAQLEKSRLLSDRFSAERPKGSFSTLEIQRTEQGDSAMYLCASSITGGDGYTFGSGTRLTVV.